Given below is one TCR beta chain in context. Some clones are missing from TCRdb's copy, which holds only in-frame ones; the method was immunoSEQ multiplex PCR. This sample has about 300,000 clones, with approximately 89% found just once. The data were obtained in a study of blood T cell repertoires in COVID-19. The clonotype comes from a woman aged 25 to 39 with COVID-19, enrolled during active disease. The specimen sequenced was peripheral blood.

CDR3 sequence (DNA): TGTGCCTGGAGTAAAGGGACAGGGGGCAAAGCTTTCTTT. Translating it yields CAWSKGTGGKAFF. The V gene is TRBV30, the J gene TRBJ1-1; 12 bases map to TRBD1. The germline gives CDR1 GTSNPN, CDR2 SVGIG (reference sequence). The CDR3 runs to 13 residues. V lost 2 bases, J lost 9 bases, and 4 bases stayed unmatched.